One T cell receptor beta chain is described in this entry. The method was immunoSEQ multiplex PCR; TCRdb's version includes in-frame clones alone and lacks a portion of them. The sample carries over 1.5 million clones, nearly 99% recorded once. CDR1 is LNHDA, CDR2 SQIVND, per germline (reference sequence). Deletions cut 3 bases from V and 3 bases from J, with 11 bases between. The CDR3 is 14 amino acids. The data are from a study of shared clonotypes between healthy human individuals. The sample comprised naive CD4+ T cells sorted from blood. Subset: CD45RA+ positively selected. The chain recombines TRBV19 with TRBJ1-2, with D tentatively TRBD1 (6 bases). The clonotype was recovered from a man between 25 and 39 years old in good health. The CDR3 protein is CASSISQGDYGYTF. The CDR3 coding sequence is TGTGCCAGTAGTATCTCACAGGGTGACTATGGCTACACCTTC.